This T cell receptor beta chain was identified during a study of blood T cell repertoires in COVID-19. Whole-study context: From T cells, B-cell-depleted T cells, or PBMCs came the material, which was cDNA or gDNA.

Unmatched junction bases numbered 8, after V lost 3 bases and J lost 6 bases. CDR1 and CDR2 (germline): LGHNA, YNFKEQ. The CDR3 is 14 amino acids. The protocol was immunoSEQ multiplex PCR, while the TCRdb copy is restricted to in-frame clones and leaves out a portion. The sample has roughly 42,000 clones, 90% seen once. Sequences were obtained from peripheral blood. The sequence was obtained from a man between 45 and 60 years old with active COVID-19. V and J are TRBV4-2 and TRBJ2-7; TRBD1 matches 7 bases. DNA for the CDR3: TGTGCCAGCAGCCAGGACAGGACCCGGAGCGAGCAGTACTTC. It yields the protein CASSQDRTRSEQYF.